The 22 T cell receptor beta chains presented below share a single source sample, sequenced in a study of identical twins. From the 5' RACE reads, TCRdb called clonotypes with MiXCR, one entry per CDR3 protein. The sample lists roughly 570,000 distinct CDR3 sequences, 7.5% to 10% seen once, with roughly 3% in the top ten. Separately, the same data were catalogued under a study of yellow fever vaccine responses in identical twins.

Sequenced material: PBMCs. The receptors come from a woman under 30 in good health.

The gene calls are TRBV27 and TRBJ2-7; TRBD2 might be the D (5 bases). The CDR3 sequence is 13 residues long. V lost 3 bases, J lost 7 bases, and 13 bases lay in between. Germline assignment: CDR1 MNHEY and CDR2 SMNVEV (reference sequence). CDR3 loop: CASSFVGESEQYF. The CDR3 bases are TGTGCCAGCAGTTTCGTCGGGGAGTCTGAGCAGTACTTC.

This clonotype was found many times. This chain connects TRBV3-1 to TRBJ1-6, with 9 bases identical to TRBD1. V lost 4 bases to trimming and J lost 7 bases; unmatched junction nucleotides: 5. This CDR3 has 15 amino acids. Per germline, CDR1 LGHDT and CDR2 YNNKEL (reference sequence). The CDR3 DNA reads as TGTGCCAGCAGCCGGACAGGGGATGAGAATTCACCCCTCCACTTT. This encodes CASSRTGDENSPLHF.

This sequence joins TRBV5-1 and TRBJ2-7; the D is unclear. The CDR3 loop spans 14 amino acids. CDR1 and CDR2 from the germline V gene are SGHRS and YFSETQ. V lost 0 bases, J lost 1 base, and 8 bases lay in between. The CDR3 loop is CASSLEARSYEQYF. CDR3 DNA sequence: TGCGCCAGCAGCTTGGAGGCCCGATCCTACGAGCAGTACTTC.

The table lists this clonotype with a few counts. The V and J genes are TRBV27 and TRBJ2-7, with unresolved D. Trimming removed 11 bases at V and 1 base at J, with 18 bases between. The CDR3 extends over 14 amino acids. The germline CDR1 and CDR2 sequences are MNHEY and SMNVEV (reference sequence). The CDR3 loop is CAPRRSVKSYEQYF. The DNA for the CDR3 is TGTGCCCCCCGAAGGTCAGTGAAATCCTACGAGCAGTACTTC.

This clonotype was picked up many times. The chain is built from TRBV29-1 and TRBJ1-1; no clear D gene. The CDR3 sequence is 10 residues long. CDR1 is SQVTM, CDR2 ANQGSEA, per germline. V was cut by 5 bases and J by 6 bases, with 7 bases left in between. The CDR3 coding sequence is TGCAGCGTTTTCGTTTCTGAAGCTTTCTTT. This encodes CSVFVSEAFF.

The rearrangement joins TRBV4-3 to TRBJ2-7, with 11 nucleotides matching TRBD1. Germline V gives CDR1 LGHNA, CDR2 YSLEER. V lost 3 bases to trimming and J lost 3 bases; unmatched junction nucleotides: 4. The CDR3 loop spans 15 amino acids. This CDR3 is CASSHGTGGYYEQYF. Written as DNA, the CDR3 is TGCGCCAGCAGCCACGGGACAGGGGGTTACTACGAGCAGTACTTC.

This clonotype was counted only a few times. The CDR3 sequence: CASSLLSEGGNEQFF. Here the CDR3 DNA reads TGTGCCAGCAGTTTGTTATCTGAGGGTGGCAATGAGCAGTTCTTC. The chain is built from TRBV12-3 or TRBV12-4 and TRBJ2-1; maybe TRBD2 (5 bases). The length of the CDR3 is 15 residues. The V gene lost 3 bases and the J gene lost 6 bases, with 15 bases spanning the gap.

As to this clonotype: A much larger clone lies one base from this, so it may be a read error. CDR3 protein: CASSRVSYEQYF. As DNA, the CDR3 is TGTGCCAGCAGCCGGGTCTCCTACGAGCAGTACTTC. The chain combines TRBV5-5 with TRBJ2-7; D unresolved. V was clipped by 4 bases and J by 0 bases, with 5 bases between them. Germline loops: CDR1 SGHKS, CDR2 YYEKEE (reference sequence). The CDR3 is made up of 12 amino acids.

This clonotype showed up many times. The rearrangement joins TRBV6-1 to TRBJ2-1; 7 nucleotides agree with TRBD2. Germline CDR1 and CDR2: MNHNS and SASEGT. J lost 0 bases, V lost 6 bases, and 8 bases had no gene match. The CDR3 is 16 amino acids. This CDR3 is CASSKTLAVSYNEQFF. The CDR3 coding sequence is TGTGCCAGCAGCAAGACTCTAGCGGTCTCCTACAATGAGCAGTTCTTC.

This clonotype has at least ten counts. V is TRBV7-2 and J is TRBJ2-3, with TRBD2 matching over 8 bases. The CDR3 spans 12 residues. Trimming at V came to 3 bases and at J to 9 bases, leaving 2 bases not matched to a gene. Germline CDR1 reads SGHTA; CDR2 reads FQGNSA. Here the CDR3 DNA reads TGTGCCAGCAGCTTGACTAGCGCAACGCAGTATTTT. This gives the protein CASSLTSATQYF.

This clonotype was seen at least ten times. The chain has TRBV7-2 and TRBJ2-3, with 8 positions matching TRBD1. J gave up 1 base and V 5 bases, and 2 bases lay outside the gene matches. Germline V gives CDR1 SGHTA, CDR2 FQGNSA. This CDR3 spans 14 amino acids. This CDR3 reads CASSTGQGTDTQYF. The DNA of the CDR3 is TGTGCCAGCAGCACGGGACAGGGCACAGATACGCAGTATTTT.

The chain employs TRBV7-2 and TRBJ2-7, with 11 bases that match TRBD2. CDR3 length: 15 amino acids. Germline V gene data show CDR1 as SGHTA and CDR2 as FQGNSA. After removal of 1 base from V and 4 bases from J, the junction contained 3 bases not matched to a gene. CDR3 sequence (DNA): TGTGCCAGCAGCTTAGTGTCTAGCGGGGGGTACGAGCAGTACTTC. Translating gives CASSLVSSGGYEQYF. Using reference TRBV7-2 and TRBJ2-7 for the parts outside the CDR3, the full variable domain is GAGVSQSPSNKVTEKGKDVELRCDPISGHTALYWYRQSLGQGLEFLIYFQGNSAPDKSGLPSDRFSAERTGGSVSTLTIQRTQQEDSAVYLCASSLVSSGGYEQYFGPGTRLTVT.

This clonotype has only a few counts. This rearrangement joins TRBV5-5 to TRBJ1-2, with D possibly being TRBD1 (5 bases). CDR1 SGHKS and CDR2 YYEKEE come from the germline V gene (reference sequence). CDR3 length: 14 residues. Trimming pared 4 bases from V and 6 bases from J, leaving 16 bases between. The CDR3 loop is CASSPAGVSHGYTF. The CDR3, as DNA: TGTGCCAGCAGCCCGGCGGGGGTCTCTCATGGCTACACCTTC.

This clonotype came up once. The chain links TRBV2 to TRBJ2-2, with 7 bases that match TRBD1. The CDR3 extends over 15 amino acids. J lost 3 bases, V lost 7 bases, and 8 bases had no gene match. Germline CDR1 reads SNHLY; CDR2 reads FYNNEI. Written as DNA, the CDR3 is TGTGCCAGCAATTTAGACAGGGCGTACACCGGGGAGCTGTTTTTT. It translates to CASNLDRAYTGELFF.

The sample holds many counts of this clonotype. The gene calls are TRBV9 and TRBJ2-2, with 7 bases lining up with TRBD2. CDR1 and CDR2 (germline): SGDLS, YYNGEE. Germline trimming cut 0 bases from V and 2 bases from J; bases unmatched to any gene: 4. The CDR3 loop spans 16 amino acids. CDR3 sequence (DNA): TGTGCCAGCAGCGTAGCCCCGGGGGGAAACACCGGGGAGCTGTTTTTT. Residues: CASSVAPGGNTGELFF.

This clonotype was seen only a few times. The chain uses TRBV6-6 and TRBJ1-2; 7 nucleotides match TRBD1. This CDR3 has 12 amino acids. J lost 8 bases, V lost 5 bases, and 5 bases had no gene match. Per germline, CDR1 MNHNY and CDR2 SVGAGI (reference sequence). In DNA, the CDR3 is TGTGCCAGCAGTGATCGACAGGGCGGCTACACCTTC. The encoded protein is CASSDRQGGYTF.

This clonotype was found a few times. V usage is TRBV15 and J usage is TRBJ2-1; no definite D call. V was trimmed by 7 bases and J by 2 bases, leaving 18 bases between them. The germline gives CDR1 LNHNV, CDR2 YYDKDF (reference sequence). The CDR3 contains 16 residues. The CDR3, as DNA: TGTGCCACCACTCCCCTGTGGGAAACTGCCTACAATGAGCAGTTCTTC. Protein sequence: CATTPLWETAYNEQFF.

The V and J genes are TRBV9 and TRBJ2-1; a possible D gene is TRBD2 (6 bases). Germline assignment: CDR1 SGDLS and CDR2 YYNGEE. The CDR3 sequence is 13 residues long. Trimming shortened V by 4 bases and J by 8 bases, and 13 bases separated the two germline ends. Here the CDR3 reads CASSTSRVHEQFF. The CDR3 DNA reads TGTGCCAGCAGCACTAGCAGGGTCCATGAGCAGTTCTTC.

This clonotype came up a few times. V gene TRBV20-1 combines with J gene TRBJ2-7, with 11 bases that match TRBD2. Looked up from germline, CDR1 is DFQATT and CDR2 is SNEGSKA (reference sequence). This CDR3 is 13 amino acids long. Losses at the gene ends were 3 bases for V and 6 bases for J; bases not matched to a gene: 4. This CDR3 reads CSASVLAGAEQYF. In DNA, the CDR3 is TGCAGTGCTAGTGTACTAGCGGGAGCCGAGCAGTACTTC.

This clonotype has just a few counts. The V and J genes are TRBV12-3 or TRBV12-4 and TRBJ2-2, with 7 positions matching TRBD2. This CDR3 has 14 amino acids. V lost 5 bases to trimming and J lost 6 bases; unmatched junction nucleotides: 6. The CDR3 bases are TGTGCCAGCAGTCTCTGGGGGGGGGCCGGGGAGCTGTTTTTT. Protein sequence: CASSLWGGAGELFF.

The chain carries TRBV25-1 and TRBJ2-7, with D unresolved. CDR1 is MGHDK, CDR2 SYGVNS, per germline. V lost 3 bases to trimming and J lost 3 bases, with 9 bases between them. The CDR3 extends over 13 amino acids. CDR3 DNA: TGTGCCAGCAGTGATGTGGGCCACTACGAGCAGTACTTC. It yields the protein CASSDVGHYEQYF.

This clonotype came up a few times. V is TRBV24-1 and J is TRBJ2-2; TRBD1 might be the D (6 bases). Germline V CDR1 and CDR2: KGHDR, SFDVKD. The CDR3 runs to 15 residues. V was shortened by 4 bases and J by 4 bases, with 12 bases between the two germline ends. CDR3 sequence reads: CATSELTGGTGELFF. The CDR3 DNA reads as TGTGCCACCAGTGAATTGACAGGCGGCACCGGGGAGCTGTTTTTT.